Listed here are 18 T cell receptor beta chains from one sample, sequenced in a study of T-cell memory formation after mild COVID-19. In TCRdb, the 5' RACE reads were re-called with MiXCR into one record per CDR3 protein. The table lists 110,000 or so distinct CDR3 sequences, 22% of them singletons. The sequenced sample consisted of PBMCs or a T cell subset sorted from them (not recorded which). Receptors were obtained from a man younger than 35 who had mild COVID-19 (a few samples of this study predate the infection). Cell type and time point are not known.

This clonotype was seen only a few times. The rearrangement joins TRBV4-3 to TRBJ1-1; TRBD1 might be the D (5 bases). This CDR3 has 17 residues. V was shortened by 0 bases and J by 2 bases, with 16 bases between the two germline ends. The V gene's germline CDR1 is LGHNA and CDR2 YSLEER. The CDR3 DNA reads as TGCGCCAGCAGCCAAGAAGGCTTTGGAGGGGATAACACTGAAGCTTTCTTT. It specifies CASSQEGFGGDNTEAFF.

The chain combines TRBV9 with TRBJ2-2; 9 nucleotides agree with TRBD2. The ends lost 1 base at V and 6 bases at J; junction bases unmatched: 7. CDR1 and CDR2 from the germline V gene are SGDLS and YYNGEE. This CDR3 spans 16 amino acids. CDR3 in DNA: TGTGCCAGCAGCGTAAGGGCGGGGGGGCCCCCCGGGGAGCTGTTTTTT. It is translated as CASSVRAGGPPGELFF.

This chain joins TRBV12-3 or TRBV12-4 and TRBJ2-7, with TRBD1 as a possible D gene (6 bases). Trimming removed 5 bases at V and 4 bases at J, with 15 bases between. The CDR3 extends over 14 amino acids. CDR3 residues: CASSPFDRWYEQYF. In nucleotides, the CDR3 is TGTGCCAGCAGTCCTTTTGACAGGTGGTACGAGCAGTACTTC.

The J gene is TRBJ2-3, the V gene TRBV29-1, with 11 bases matching TRBD1. Trimming removed 3 bases from V and 6 bases from J; junction bases left unmatched: 2. The CDR3 totals 13 residues. CDR1 is SQVTM and CDR2 is ANQGSEA in the germline V gene. CDR3 loop: CSVEDRGPDTQYF. The CDR3 nucleotides read TGCAGCGTTGAGGACAGGGGGCCTGATACGCAGTATTTT.

The chain links TRBV29-1 to TRBJ2-1; a possible D gene is TRBD2 (5 bases). CDR3 length: 14 residues. Germline V gene data show CDR1 as SQVTM and CDR2 as ANQGSEA. The CDR3 DNA is TGCAAGTTCCAGTCTGGACTCTTTTCTCTGGCGCAGTTCTTC. Translating it yields CKFQSGLFSLAQFF.

V gene TRBV20-1 combines with J gene TRBJ1-1; maybe TRBD1 (5 bases). The V end was cut by 3 bases, the J end by 0 bases, with 11 bases between. Germline lookup yields CDR1 DFQATT and CDR2 SNEGSKA (reference sequence). This CDR3 is 14 amino acids long. The CDR3 DNA reads as TGCAGTGCTAGCGCGGGGCAGGTGAACACTGAAGCTTTCTTT. This gives the protein CSASAGQVNTEAFF.

As DNA, the CDR3 is TGTGCCAGCAGTCAAGCGGGGGGATATGAGCAGTACGTC. It codes for CASSQAGGYEQYV. This sequence joins TRBV11-2 and TRBJ2-7, with TRBD2 identical over 9 bases. The J segment lost 7 bases and the V segment lost 6 bases, leaving 7 bases of the junction unmatched. Per germline, CDR1 SGHAT and CDR2 FQNNGV. This CDR3 region has 13 residues.

This clonotype came up many times. This chain joins TRBV4-1 and TRBJ2-7; no definite D call. Germline CDR1 is MGHRA and CDR2 is YSYEKL. Between the trimmed V and J ends, which lost 0 bases and 3 bases, there was a span of 6 bases. The CDR3 spans 13 residues. CDR3 DNA: TGCGCCAGCAGCCAAGAGGCCAGCTACGAGCAGTACGTC. This translates into CASSQEASYEQYV.

This clonotype was observed many times. The chain couples TRBV6-4 to TRBJ2-3; D may be TRBD2 (7 bases). The germline gives CDR1 MRHNA, CDR2 SNTAGT. The length of the CDR3 is 15 residues. V lost 2 bases to trimming and J lost 0 bases, with 9 bases between them. The CDR3 reads CASSDGGASTDTQYF. The CDR3 DNA follows: TGTGCCAGCAGTGACGGGGGGGCTAGCACAGATACGCAGTATTTT.

This clonotype was seen only a few times. The chain carries TRBV13 and TRBJ2-1, with no clear D. V lost 3 bases, J lost 5 bases, and 8 bases lay in between. CDR3 length: 13 amino acids. The germline CDR1 and CDR2 sequences are PRHDT and FYEKMQ (reference sequence). The CDR3 loop reads CASSFRRDNEQFF. CDR3 in DNA: TGTGCCAGCAGCTTTAGACGGGACAATGAGCAGTTCTTC.

V and J are TRBV27 and TRBJ2-7; 12 positions agree with TRBD2. Trimming cost V 4 bases and J 4 bases; bases outside gene matches: 11. Germline V lookup: CDR1 MNHEY, CDR2 SMNVEV (reference sequence). The CDR3 is 17 residues long. The CDR3 region has the DNA TGTGCCAGCAGTTCACTAGCGGGGGGCGGTAATCGTTACGAGCAGTACGTC. Its translation is CASSSLAGGGNRYEQYV.

This clonotype is deemed medium-sized. This chain joins TRBV7-2 and TRBJ2-7; TRBD2 matches at 7 bases. V was clipped by 4 bases and J by 4 bases; unmatched bases: 10. Per the germline V gene, CDR1 is SGHTA and CDR2 is FQGNSA. The CDR3 loop spans 15 amino acids. This CDR3 is CASSYEGGGNYEQYF. For the CDR3, the DNA is TGTGCCAGCAGCTACGAGGGCGGGGGAAATTACGAGCAGTACTTC.

The gene calls are TRBV4-3 and TRBJ2-4; D is undetermined. Germline V CDR1 and CDR2: LGHNA, YSLEER. The CDR3 consists of 16 residues. V lost 0 bases, J lost 0 bases, and 9 bases lay in between. The CDR3 DNA reads as TGCGCCAGCAGCCAAGATCTATGGGTAGCCAAAAACATTCAGTACTTC. Protein product: CASSQDLWVAKNIQYF.

This clonotype was found a few times. The gene calls are TRBV25-1 and TRBJ2-4; 9 positions match TRBD1. The CDR3 totals 13 residues. CDR1 is MGHDK and CDR2 is SYGVNS in the germline V gene. J gave up 7 bases and V 5 bases, and 3 bases lay outside the gene matches. The CDR3 DNA reads as TGTGCCAGCAGTTGGACAGGGGATAACATTCAGTACTTC. Protein product: CASSWTGDNIQYF.

Many counts were recorded for this clonotype. The chain uses TRBV5-1 and TRBJ2-5; 7 nucleotides align to TRBD2. In germline, CDR1 is SGHRS, CDR2 YFSETQ. With V trimmed by 2 bases and J by 5 bases, 12 bases remained unmatched. The CDR3 contains 16 residues. The CDR3 coding sequence is TGCGCCAGCAGCTTCTCCGGGGGGTTATTCATCGAGACCCAGTACTTC. Translated: CASSFSGGLFIETQYF. The entire variable domain, with the rest obtained from reference TRBV5-1 and TRBJ2-5, is as follows: KAGVTQTPRYLIKTRGQQVTLSCSPISGHRSVSWYQQTPGQGLQFLFEYFSETQRNKGNFPGRFSGRQFSNSRSEMNVSTLELGDSALYLCASSFSGGLFIETQYFGPGTRLLVL.

This clonotype was observed a few times. The chain couples TRBV7-3 to TRBJ1-1; D is uncertain. Germline lookup yields CDR1 SGHTA and CDR2 FQGTGA. The CDR3 length is 13 residues. V was pared by 6 bases and J by 3 bases, with 11 bases between. CDR3 in amino acids: CASSLGRHTEAFF. The CDR3 DNA sequence: TGTGCCAGCAGTCTTGGAAGACACACTGAAGCTTTCTTT.

This clonotype was seen a handful of times. The rearrangement joins TRBV5-1 to TRBJ1-6; TRBD1 is a possible D gene (6 bases). Germline V gene data show CDR1 as SGHRS and CDR2 as YFSETQ. The CDR3 runs 14 residues. Trimming stripped 3 bases from V and 4 bases from J, with 8 bases between. CDR3 nucleotide sequence: TGCGCCAGCAGCTCCCAGGGGTATAATTCACCCCTCCACTTT. Protein: CASSSQGYNSPLHF.

The V gene is TRBV9, the J gene TRBJ2-1; D possibly corresponds to TRBD2 (6 bases). V lost 4 bases and J lost 1, with 18 bases in between. Germline CDR1 reads SGDLS; CDR2 reads YYNGEE. The CDR3 has 17 residues. The CDR3 spells CASSPRTWAGSYNEQFF. CDR3 bases: TGTGCCAGCAGCCCCCGAACGTGGGCGGGATCCTACAATGAGCAGTTCTTC.